These T cell receptor delta chains were read from a single sample in a study of gamma-delta chains in newborns, infants, children. TCRdb processed the reads again with the CATT caller. The table records over 2,000 delta-chain clones, approximately 9.1% of them present only once. Source material: blood. Source of these receptors: a child who was a newborn, infant or young child, either healthy, febrile or measles-vaccinated (not recorded which). The CDR3 runs from the conserved cysteine through the conserved F or W. Fields, in order: D gene, J gene, V gene, clone size, CDR3 protein, CDR3 DNA. A D gene is named only where the DNA matches it firmly. The listing skips clone size in some rows; elsewhere it reads once, few, many or a size class.

>TRDD3|TRDJ3|TRDV2|medium-sized
CACDTVGGSWDTRQMFF
TGTGCCTGTGACACCGTTGGGGGATCCTGGGACACCCGACAGATGTTTTTC
>TRDD3|TRDJ3|TRDV1|NA
CALGERSTGGVTGGPLDTRQMFF
TGTGCTCTTGGGGAACGGTCTACAGGAGGGGTTACTGGGGGTCCCTTGGACACCCGACAGATGTTTTTC
>TRDD3|TRDJ1|TRDV1|medium-sized
CALGELVKTGGYAYTDKLIF
TGTGCTCTTGGGGAACTTGTTAAAACTGGGGGATACGCTTACACCGATAAACTCATCTTT
>TRDD3|TRDJ2|TRDV2|medium-sized
CACDTVRGYRPLAAQLFF
TGTGCCTGTGACACCGTTAGGGGATATCGGCCTTTGGCAGCACAACTCTTCTTT
>TRDD3|TRDJ3|TRDV2|NA
CACDALLGDTPSWDTRQMFF
TGTGCCTGTGACGCCCTTTTGGGGGATACGCCCTCCTGGGACACCCGACAGATGTTTTTC
>NA|TRDJ3|TRDV2|few
CASLSSWDTRQMFF
TGTGCCAGCCTCAGCTCCTGGGACACCCGCCAGATGTTTTTC
>NA|TRDJ1|TRDV2|few
CATLHTWVTLATYTDKLIF
TGTGCCACCCTCCATACCTGGGTGACTCTTGCTACGTACACCGATAAACTCATCTTT
>TRDD3|TRDJ1|TRDV1|NA
CALGTLLGDTWKLIF
TGTGCTCTTGGGACGTTACTGGGGGATACGTGGAAACTCATCTTT
>TRDD3|TRDJ1|TRDV2|medium-sized
CACDTRTGGYLPYTDKLIF
TGTGCCTGTGACACCCGAACTGGGGGATATCTCCCTTACACCGATAAACTCATCTTT
>TRDD3|TRDJ1|TRDV1|few
CALGEGGGSFWGIRPYTDKLIF
TGTGCTCTTGGGGAAGGTGGAGGTTCCTTTTGGGGGATACGCCCATACACCGATAAACTCATCTTT
>TRDD3|TRDJ1|TRDV1|medium-sized
CALGRRAGGYTDKLIF
TGTGCTCTTGGGAGACGGGCTGGGGGGTACACCGATAAACTCATCTTT
>NA|TRDJ1|TRAV29/DV5|once
CSAIVFLPRLYTDKLIF
TGTTCCGCCATCGTATTCCTCCCGCGTTTGTACACCGATAAACTCATCTTT
>NA|TRDJ1|TRDV1|NA
CALGEPKNLPRTGDGRYTDKLIF
TGTGCTCTTGGGGAACCCAAAAACCTTCCTCGGACTGGGGACGGACGGTACACCGATAAACTCATCTTT
>NA|TRDJ1|TRDV1|NA
CALGQRGFLREPGGLNKLIF
TGTGCTCTTGGGCAAAGGGGATTCCTACGAGAACCTGGGGGCCTAAATAAACTCATCTTT
>NA|TRDJ1|TRDV1|NA
CALGELSGLGYTDKLIF
TGTGCTCTTGGGGAACTTTCCGGGCTGGGGTACACCGATAAACTCATCTTT
>TRDD3|TRDJ1|TRDV2|large
CACDQLGDRDTDKLIF
TGTGCCTGTGACCAACTGGGGGATAGAGACACCGATAAACTCATCTTT
>TRDD3|TRDJ2|TRDV1|NA
CALGESGNVTFPPLYWGIRGPLTAQLFF
TGTGCTCTTGGGGAATCAGGGAACGTGACCTTCCCACCCCTGTACTGGGGGATACGGGGGCCTTTGACAGCACAACTCTTCTTT
>TRDD3|TRDJ1|TRDV2|large
CACDLLLGDTRSGKLIF
TGTGCCTGTGACCTCCTACTGGGGGATACGCGAAGCGGTAAACTCATCTTT
>TRDD3|TRDJ2|TRDV2|NA
CACATLGDLTAHLFF
TGTGCCTGTGCCACACTGGGGGATTTGACAGCACACCTCTTCTTT
>TRDD2|TRDJ1|TRDV1|medium-sized
CALGDGAFLLGGSYTDKLIF
TGTGCTCTTGGGGATGGGGCCTTCCTATTGGGGGGCTCGTACACCGATAAACTCATCTTT
>TRDD3|TRDJ3|TRDV2|large
CACDGVLGESSWDTRQMFF
TGTGCCTGTGACGGCGTACTGGGGGAAAGCTCCTGGGACACCCGACAGATGTTTTTC
>TRDD3|TRDJ2|TRDV2|NA
CAILGDLTAQLFF
TGTGCCATACTGGGGGATTTGACAGCACAACTCTTCTTT
>NA|TRDJ1|TRDV1|NA
CALGEIWGVLRAWVPKNTDKLIF
TGTGCTCTTGGGGAAATCTGGGGCGTCCTACGGGCCTGGGTGCCTAAAAACACCGATAAACTCATCTTT
>NA|TRDJ3|TRDV2|NA
CAIVSTWVPSSWDTRQMFF
TGTGCCATAGTCTCGACCTGGGTGCCGAGCTCCTGGGACACCCGACAGATGTTTTTC
>NA|TRDJ1|TRDV1|medium-sized
CALGELGGGSRDKLIF
TGTGCTCTTGGGGAACTAGGTGGGGGTTCCCGCGATAAACTCATCTTT
>TRDD3|TRDJ3|TRDV2|NA
CACDILGATLSSWDTRQMFF
TGTGCCTGTGACATACTGGGGGCTACGCTGAGCTCATGGGACACTCGACAGATGTTTTTC
>TRDD3|TRDJ1|TRDV2|large
CACDILGERGKLIF
TGTGCCTGTGACATACTGGGGGAAAGGGGTAAACTCATCTTT
>TRDD3|TRDJ3|TRDV2|medium-sized
CACDSLGVRKNSWDTRQMFF
TGTGCCTGTGATTCACTGGGGGTCCGGAAAAACTCCTGGGACACCCGACAGATGTTTTTC
>TRDD3|TRDJ3|TRDV2|few
CASTGGYSWDTRQMFF
TGTGCCAGTACTGGGGGATACTCCTGGGACACCCGACAGATGTTTTTC
>TRDD3|TRDJ3|TRDV2|large
CACDWAGGRSWDTRQMFF
TGTGCCTGTGACTGGGCTGGGGGACGCTCCTGGGACACCCGACAGATGTTTTTC
>TRDD3|TRDJ3|TRDV2|large
CACDPTSIGGIGSWDTRQMFF
TGTGCCTGTGACCCTACATCCATCGGGGGGATCGGCTCCTGGGACACCCGACAGATGTTTTTC
>NA|TRDJ1|TRDV2|NA
CACDVLGHPDKLIF
TGTGCCTGTGACGTATTAGGGCACCCCGATAAACTCATCTTT
>TRDD3|TRDJ1|TRDV3|medium-sized
CAFPFTGGSYTDKLIF
TGTGCCTTTCCCTTTACTGGGGGATCTTACACCGATAAACTCATCTTT
>TRDD3|TRDJ1|TRDV2|medium-sized
CACDSLSTGGSIPYTDKLIF
TGTGCCTGTGACAGCCTGTCTACTGGGGGATCCATCCCCTACACCGATAAACTCATCTTT
>TRDD3|TRDJ1|TRDV1|few
CALGEGPRPRPLGDTYVPPYTDKLIF
TGTGCTCTTGGGGAGGGGCCAAGGCCCCGACCACTGGGGGATACATATGTGCCCCCGTACACCGATAAACTCATCTTT
>TRDD3|TRDJ3|TRDV2|NA
CATGGSSSWDTRQIFF
TGTGCCACCGGGGGATCCAGCTCCTGGGACACCCGACAGATATTTTTC
>TRDD3|TRDJ3|TRDV2|medium-sized
CACDSTGVTWDTRQMFF
TGTGCCTGTGACAGTACTGGGGTTACCTGGGACACCCGACAGATGTTTTTC